This TCR beta chain was captured by sequencing in a study of T cell repertoires in cytomegalovirus infection. Overall study: Well-studied HLA-B-restricted CMV epitopes were used in the study alongside recently identified HLA-C-restricted ones.

TCRdb fed the reads into MiXCR, producing one record per CDR3 protein. Counted here are 800,000 to 950,000 distinct CDR3 sequences, approximately 32% occurring once; the ten biggest clones make up approximately 13%. This clonotype was counted ten times or more. Its specificity is unknown. The CDR3 contains 17 residues. Per germline, CDR1 MNHEY and CDR2 SVGAGI. The V segment lost 1 base and the J segment 3 bases; nucleotides outside the gene matches: 7. Specimen: cultured CD8+ T cells from PBMCs, collected from culture after CMV antigen stimulation. The chain joins TRBV6-5 to TRBJ2-3; 10 bases match TRBD1. The sequence was obtained from a human donor in good health (CMV status not recorded). Some clones in this sample may be carry-over from other donors' samples. Written as DNA, the CDR3 is TGTGCCAGCAGTTACTACATGGGACAGGGGAGGACAGATACGCAGTATTTT. It specifies CASSYYMGQGRTDTQYF.